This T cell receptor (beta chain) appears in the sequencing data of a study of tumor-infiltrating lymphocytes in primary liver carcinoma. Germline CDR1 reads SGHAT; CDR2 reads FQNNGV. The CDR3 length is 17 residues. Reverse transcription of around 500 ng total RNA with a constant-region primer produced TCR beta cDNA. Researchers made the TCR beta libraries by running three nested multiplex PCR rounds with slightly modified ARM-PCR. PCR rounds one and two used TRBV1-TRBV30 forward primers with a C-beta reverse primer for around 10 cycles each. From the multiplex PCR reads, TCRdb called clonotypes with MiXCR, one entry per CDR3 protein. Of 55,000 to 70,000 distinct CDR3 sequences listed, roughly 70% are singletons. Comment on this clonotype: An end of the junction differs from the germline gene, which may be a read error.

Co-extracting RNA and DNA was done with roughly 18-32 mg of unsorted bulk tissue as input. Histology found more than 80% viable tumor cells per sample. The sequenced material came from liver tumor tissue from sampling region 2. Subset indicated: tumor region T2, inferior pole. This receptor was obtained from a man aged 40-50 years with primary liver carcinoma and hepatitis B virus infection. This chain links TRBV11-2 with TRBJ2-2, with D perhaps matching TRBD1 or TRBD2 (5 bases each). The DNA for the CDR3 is TGTGCCAGCAGCCCGGTAGGCAGGGAACTTGTCACCGGGGAGCTGTTTTTC. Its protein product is CASSPVGRELVTGELFF. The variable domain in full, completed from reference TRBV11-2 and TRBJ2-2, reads EAGVAQSPRYKIIEKRQSVAFWCNPISGHATLYWYQQILGQGPKLLIQFQNNGVVDDSQLPKDRFSAERLKGVDSTLKIQPAKLEDSAVYLCASSPVGRELVTGELFFGEGSRLTVL.